The TCR beta chain under discussion was sequenced for a study of cytomegalovirus exposure and HLA in healthy donors. Study information: Of the donors genotyped, 300 to 500 in all, 81% fell in the Caucasian-associated ancestry cluster. Overall study findings and caveats: What was likely a sequencing artifact was a cluster of highly shared sequence variants.

Primers for the PCR totalled 60 Vbeta and 13 Jbeta. In the study's own analysis: Later reanalysis found roughly 80 million unique TCR beta chains, around 10 million of them shared. Libraries were prepared by immunoSEQ multiplex PCR; TCRdb keeps only in-frame clonotypes and omits some of them. Clonal size and the V and J genes are those of that table, whereas D and trimming came from the DNA. The table includes about 120,000 clones, over 75% detected once. On this clone itself: Its target is unknown.

The source of this sequence is a man aged 35-49 years in good health and CMV-seropositive. The specimen was PBMCs.

Here the CDR3 reads CASSPDRNYGYTF. CDR3 DNA sequence: TGTGCCAGCAGTCCGGACAGAAACTATGGCTACACCTTC. The rearrangement links TRBV7-3 to TRBJ1-2, with a possible D match to TRBD1 (6 bases). Trimming cost V 6 bases and J 2 bases, with 10 bases left between them. The CDR3 has 13 residues. In germline, CDR1 is SGHTA, CDR2 FQGTGA. Variable domain in full (rest from reference TRBV7-3 and TRBJ1-2): GAGVSQTPSNKVTEKGKYVELRCDPISGHTALYWYRQSLGQGPEFLIYFQGTGAADDSGLPNDRFFAVRPEGSVSTLKIQRTERGDSAVYLCASSPDRNYGYTFGSGTRLTVV.